The 4 T cell receptor beta chains reported below all come from one sample, sequenced in a study of response to subunit inactivated influenza vaccine. A single record per CDR3 protein comes from TCRdb applying MiXCR to the RT-PCR reads. Of hundreds of thousands of distinct CDR3 sequences in the sample, approximately 10% were seen once. These sequences were also reported in another study, on T cells expressing NK-cell markers. Turning to that study: Researchers built TCR beta cDNA using 5'RACE template switching with UMIs.

Sequencing used PBMCs from blood, obtained on the day of vaccination. Receptor source: a middle-aged man who received an inactivated influenza vaccine.

This clonotype has a handful of counts. The chain has TRBV6-1 and TRBJ2-7; TRBD2 is a possible D gene (5 bases). With 6 bases removed from V and 4 bases from J, the gap between germline ends came to 19 bases. Germline values: CDR1 MNHNS, CDR2 SASEGT. The CDR3 spans 15 residues. The CDR3 loop reads CASRPDAGLAYEQYF. The CDR3, as DNA: TGTGCCAGCAGACCAGACGCTGGTTTAGCGTACGAGCAGTACTTC.

This clonotype was counted a few times. The rearrangement uses TRBV6-6 and TRBJ1-2; weak D call: TRBD1 (6 bases). The CDR3 is 12 amino acids. Looked up from germline, CDR1 is MNHNY and CDR2 is SVGAGI (reference sequence). The ends were cut back, 4 bases at V and 8 bases at J, with 11 bases in the middle. CDR3 nucleotides: TGTGCCAGCAGTTCCCGCAGGGGCGGCTACACCTTC. As protein: CASSSRRGGYTF.

With respect to this clonotype: The junction departs from the called germline gene at one end, perhaps through a read error. This sequence joins TRBV12-3 or TRBV12-4 and TRBJ2-2; 7 bases match TRBD2. This CDR3 comprises 15 residues. The CDR3 bases are TGTGCCAGCAGTTTACGTGTAGCGGGCACCGGGGAGCTGCTTTTT. Its translation: CASSLRVAGTGELLF.

This clonotype appeared many times. The chain has TRBV7-6 and TRBJ2-1; D is possibly TRBD1 (5 bases). With 5 bases removed from V and 4 bases from J, the gap between germline ends came to 9 bases. Germline assignment: CDR1 SGHVS and CDR2 FNYEAQ. The CDR3 totals 13 residues. In nucleotides, the CDR3 is TGTGCCAGCAGCCCTACAGGATACAATGAGCAGTTCTTC. Protein sequence: CASSPTGYNEQFF. The full variable domain, its missing parts supplied by reference TRBV7-6 and TRBJ2-1, is GAGVSQSPRYKVTKRGQDVALRCDPISGHVSLYWYRQALGQGPEFLTYFNYEAQQDKSGLPNDRFSAERPEGSISTLTIQRTEQRDSAMYRCASSPTGYNEQFFGPGTRLTVL.